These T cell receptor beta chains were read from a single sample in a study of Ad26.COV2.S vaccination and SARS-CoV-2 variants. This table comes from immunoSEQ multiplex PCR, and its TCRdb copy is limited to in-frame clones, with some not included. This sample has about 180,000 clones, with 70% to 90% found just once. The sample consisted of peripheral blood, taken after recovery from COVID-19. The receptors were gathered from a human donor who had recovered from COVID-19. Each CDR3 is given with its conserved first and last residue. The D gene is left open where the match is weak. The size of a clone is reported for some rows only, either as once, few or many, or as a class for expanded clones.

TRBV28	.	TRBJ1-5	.	TGTGCCAGCAGTTTGAATCAGCCCCAGCATTTT	CASSLNQPQHF
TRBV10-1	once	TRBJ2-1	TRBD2	TGCGCCAGCAGTGGGGGACTAGCGGGTAATGAGCAGTTCTTC	CASSGGLAGNEQFF
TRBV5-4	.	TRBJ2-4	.	TGTGCCAGCAGCTTGGGGAGGGCAGGGGAAGCCAAAAACATTCAGTACTTC	CASSLGRAGEAKNIQYF
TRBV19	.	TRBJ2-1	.	TGTGCCAGTAGCGAAGCGGGACATGGCAATGAGCAGTTCTTC	CASSEAGHGNEQFF
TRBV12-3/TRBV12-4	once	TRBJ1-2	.	TGTGCCAGCAGTTTGGGGCAGGGTTATGGCTACACCTTC	CASSLGQGYGYTF
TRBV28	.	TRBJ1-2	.	TGTGCCAGCAGTTTTTCCGGGTTTAATGGCTACACCTTC	CASSFSGFNGYTF
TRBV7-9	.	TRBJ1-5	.	TGTGCCAGCAGCTTAGGAGGGGGGCATCAGCCCCAGCATTTT	CASSLGGGHQPQHF
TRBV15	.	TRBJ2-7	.	TGTGCCACCAGCAGGCCCGGACAGTCCTACGAGCAGTACTTC	CATSRPGQSYEQYF
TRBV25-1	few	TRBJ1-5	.	TGTGCCAGCAGTGAAACCGGATTCAATCAGCCCCAGCATTTT	CASSETGFNQPQHF
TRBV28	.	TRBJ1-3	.	TGTGCCAGCAGTACCCCGGGAAACACCATATATTTT	CASSTPGNTIYF
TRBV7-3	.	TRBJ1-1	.	TGTGCCAGCAGTCTAATTCCGGGACACTTGAACACTGAAGCTTTCTTT	CASSLIPGHLNTEAFF
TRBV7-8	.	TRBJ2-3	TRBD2	TGTGCCAGCAGCTTAAACGGGAGGGCCATGAATACGCAGTATTTT	CASSLNGRAMNTQYF
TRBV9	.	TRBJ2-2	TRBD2	TGTGCCAGCAGCCCCCCGGGACTAGCTTCCGGGGAGCTGTTTTTT	CASSPPGLASGELFF
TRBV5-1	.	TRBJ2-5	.	TGCGCCAGCAGCCCCGGCAGGATTAGCGGAGAGATGGCCCAGTACTTC	CASSPGRISGEMAQYF
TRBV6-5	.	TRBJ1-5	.	TGTGCCAGCCTCGACAGTAATAGCAATCAGCCCCAGCATTTT	CASLDSNSNQPQHF
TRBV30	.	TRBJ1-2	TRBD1	TGTGCCTGGGGACAGGGCCACTACACCTTC	CAWGQGHYTF
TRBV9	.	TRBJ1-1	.	TGTGCCAGCAGCGTAGTGGGGGAGGTCGACACTGAAGCTTTCTTT	CASSVVGEVDTEAFF
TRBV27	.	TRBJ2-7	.	TGTGCCAGCAGAGAAACCCCTTACGAGCAGTACTTC	CASRETPYEQYF
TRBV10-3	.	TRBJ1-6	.	TGTGCCATCAGTGAGGGGGGGAGCTCCTATAATTCACCCCTCCACTTT	CAISEGGSSYNSPLHF
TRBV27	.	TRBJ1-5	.	TGTGCCAGCAGAAAAGGGGGTCAGCCCCAGCATTTT	CASRKGGQPQHF
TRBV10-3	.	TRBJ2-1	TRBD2	TGTGCCATCAGTACTAGCGGTAGTAATGAGCAGTTCTTC	CAISTSGSNEQFF
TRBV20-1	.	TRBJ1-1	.	TGCAGTGCTAGTTCTGCCAGGAACACTGAAGCTTTCTTT	CSASSARNTEAFF
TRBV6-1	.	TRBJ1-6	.	TGTGCCAGCAGTGAAGGGAACCTTTACGGTTCACCCCTCCACTTT	CASSEGNLYGSPLHF
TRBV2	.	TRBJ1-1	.	TGTGCCAGCACTCCGTACATGAACACTGAAGCTTTCTTT	CASTPYMNTEAFF
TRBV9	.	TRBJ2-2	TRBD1	TGTGCCAGCAGCCCGTGGGAACAGGGGCGAACCGGGGAGCTGTTTTTT	CASSPWEQGRTGELFF
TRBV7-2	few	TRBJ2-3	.	TGTGCCAGCAGCCCTGACTTGACAGATACGCAGTATTTT	CASSPDLTDTQYF
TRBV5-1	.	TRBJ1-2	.	TGCGCCAGCAGCTTAGAGAGGGGTGGCTACACCTTC	CASSLERGGYTF
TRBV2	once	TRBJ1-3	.	TGTGCCAGCAGTGATAGGTACTCTGGAAACACCATATATTTT	CASSDRYSGNTIYF
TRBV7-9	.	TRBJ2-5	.	TGTGCCAGCAGCAAAAGCGAGGGACAAGAGACCCAGTACTTC	CASSKSEGQETQYF
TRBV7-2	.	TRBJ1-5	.	TGTGCCAGCAGCTCACAAGTGTTTAGCAATCAGCCCCAGCATTTT	CASSSQVFSNQPQHF
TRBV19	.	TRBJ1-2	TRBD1	TGTGCCAGTAGTATGGGGACAGGGGGCGACGGCTACACCTTC	CASSMGTGGDGYTF
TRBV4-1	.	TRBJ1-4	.	TGCGCCAGCAGCCAAGAAATCGGGGAAAAACTGTTTTTT	CASSQEIGEKLFF
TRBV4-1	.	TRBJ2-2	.	TGCGCCAGCAGCCAAGTAGGCTCTCGGGAGTCGGGCACCGGGGAGCTGTTTTTT	CASSQVGSRESGTGELFF
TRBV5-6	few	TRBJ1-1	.	TGTGCCAGCAGCTTGCCGGCAAAAGGCACTGAAGCTTTCTTT	CASSLPAKGTEAFF
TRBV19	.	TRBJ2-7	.	TGTGCCAGTAATCGGGGAGGGGGCGGCGAGCAGTACTTC	CASNRGGGGEQYF
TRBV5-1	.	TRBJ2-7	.	TGCGCCAGCAGCTTGATCCCCGGGACCCAGGGGGAGCAGTACTTC	CASSLIPGTQGEQYF
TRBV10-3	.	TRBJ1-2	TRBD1	TGTGCCATCAGTGATGACAGGGATCATGGCTACACCTTC	CAISDDRDHGYTF
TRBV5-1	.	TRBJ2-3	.	TGCGCCAGCAGCCTCGGGGGTACAGATACGCAGTATTTT	CASSLGGTDTQYF
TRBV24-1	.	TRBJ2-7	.	TGTGCCACCAGTGCCGTCGCCGGGACAAGCTCCTACGAGCAGTACTTC	CATSAVAGTSSYEQYF
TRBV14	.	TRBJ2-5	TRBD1	TGTGCCAGCAGCCAAGAAAGTTTGAGGACAGGGGGGAAAGAGACCCAGTACTTC	CASSQESLRTGGKETQYF
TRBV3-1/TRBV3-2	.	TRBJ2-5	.	TGTGCCAGCAGCCAACCTCCGGAGACCCAGTACTTC	CASSQPPETQYF
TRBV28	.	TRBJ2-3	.	TGTGCCAGCAGTTTAACGGGGAGAGGCACAGATACGCAGTATTTT	CASSLTGRGTDTQYF
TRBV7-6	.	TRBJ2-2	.	TGTGCCAGCAGCGACGACACCGGGGAGCTGTTTTTT	CASSDDTGELFF
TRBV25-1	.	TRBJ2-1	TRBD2	TGTGCCAGCAGCCCCAGGACTAGCGGGGGTTACAATGAGCAGTTCTTC	CASSPRTSGGYNEQFF
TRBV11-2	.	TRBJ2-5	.	TGTGCCAGCAGCCAGGGGGGGACCCAGTACTTC	CASSQGGTQYF
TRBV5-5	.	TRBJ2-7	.	TGTGCCAGCAGCTTTGGACATTTAAACGAGCAGTACTTC	CASSFGHLNEQYF
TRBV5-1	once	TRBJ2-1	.	TGCGCCAGCAGCTTGAGGACCGCCTCCAATTCCTACAATGAGCAGTTCTTC	CASSLRTASNSYNEQFF
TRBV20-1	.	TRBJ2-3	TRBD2	TGCAGTGCTAGTAAGGCGGGGGAGACTACAGATACGCAGTATTTT	CSASKAGETTDTQYF
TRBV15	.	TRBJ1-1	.	TGTGCCACCAGCAGACAGGATTTGAACACTGAAGCTTTCTTT	CATSRQDLNTEAFF
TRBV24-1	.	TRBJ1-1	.	TGTGCCACCAGATCGACGGAGAACACTGAAGCTTTCTTT	CATRSTENTEAFF
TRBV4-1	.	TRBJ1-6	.	TGCGCCAGCAGCGTGAATTTTTGGTCACCCCTCCACTTT	CASSVNFWSPLHF
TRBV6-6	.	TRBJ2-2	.	TGTGCCAGCAGTTACGGGGGACAAGGGGAGCTGTTTTTT	CASSYGGQGELFF
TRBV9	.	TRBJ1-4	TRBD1	TGTGCCAGCAGTGGGGGACAGGGAGAAAAACTGTTTTTT	CASSGGQGEKLFF
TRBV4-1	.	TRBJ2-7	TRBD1	TGCGCCAGCAGCCAAGGGCAGTTCTTCCGGGACAGGGGGTCCAACGAGCAGTACTTC	CASSQGQFFRDRGSNEQYF
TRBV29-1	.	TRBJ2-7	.	TGCAGCCCCCTGAGGGCGCGTTCCTACGAGCAGTACTTC	CSPLRARSYEQYF